The TCR beta chain described here comes from a study of shared clonotypes between healthy human individuals. Study-level information: CD4 naive and memory got three plates each, CD8 naive two, CD8 memory one.

The CDR3 loop spans 15 amino acids. Looked up from germline, CDR1 is MGHDK and CDR2 is SYGVNS. V trimming: 3 bases; J trimming: 5 bases; junction bases outside the gene matches: 8. Profiling relied on immunoSEQ multiplex PCR, and the TCRdb table lists in-frame clones only, not all of them. Seen here are approximately 700,000 clones, 60% to 75% observed once, and the top ten hold under 2%. The sequence was collected from a woman aged 25 to 39 in good health. The J gene is TRBJ2-7, the V gene TRBV25-1, with 9 positions matching TRBD2. The sequenced material came from memory CD4+ T cells sorted from blood. Subset described: CD45RA-negative fraction. This chain's CDR3 is CASSETFASGDEQYF. In nucleotides, the CDR3 is TGTGCCAGCAGTGAGACTTTTGCTAGCGGGGACGAGCAGTACTTC.